What follows are 30 T cell receptor beta chains derived from one specimen sequenced in a study of CD8 T cells in Susac syndrome. When the RNA was reverse transcribed, random hexamers were used with an input of roughly 0.45 to 1 ug. TCRdb re-analysed the immunoSEQ multiplex PCR reads in MiXCR, keeping a single row per CDR3 protein. Of about 300,000 distinct CDR3 sequences in the sample, 89% were seen once. Sequencing was performed on CD8+ T cells from PBMCs. Every receptor here comes from a human donor with multiple sclerosis.

The V and J genes are TRBV13 and TRBJ2-3; 13 nucleotides match TRBD2. Germline CDR1 and CDR2: PRHDT and FYEKMQ (reference sequence). With 5 bases clipped from V and 5 bases from J, the junction kept 4 bases outside the gene matches. This CDR3 has 15 residues. CDR3 sequence: CASSARLAGGDTQYF. In DNA form, the CDR3 reads TGTGCCAGCAGCGCCCGACTAGCGGGGGGAGATACGCAGTATTTT.

The genes are TRBV7-9 and TRBJ2-5; D ambiguous. The ends were cut back, 2 bases at V and 5 bases at J, with 18 bases in the middle. There are 16 residues in the CDR3. CDR1 and CDR2 (germline): SEHNR, FQNEAQ (reference sequence). The CDR3 coding sequence is TGTGCCAGCAGCTTATCCATCAGCGTGGGGATCGAGACCCAGTACTTC. Its translation is CASSLSISVGIETQYF.

On this clonotype: Mismatch with germline at one junction end may stem from a read error. The chain joins TRBV6-2 or TRBV6-3 to TRBJ2-5; D call uncertain. The CDR3 is 13 amino acids. CDR1 and CDR2 (germline): MNHEY, SVGEGT. The CDR3 region has the DNA TGTGCCAGCAACAAGGTTATCCAAGAGGCCCAGTACTTC. Amino acids: CASNKVIQEAQYF.

The chain links TRBV20-1 to TRBJ2-2; TRBD2 might be the D (6 bases). The germline CDR1 and CDR2 sequences are DFQATT and SNEGSKA (reference sequence). The ends were cut back, 3 bases at V and 2 bases at J, with 13 bases in the middle. The CDR3 has 15 residues. The CDR3 protein is CSARDGGSNTGELFF. The CDR3 DNA follows: TGCAGTGCTAGGGACGGGGGAAGTAACACCGGGGAGCTGTTTTTT.

In its sample, this clonotype was seen once. The CDR3 is CSARDLTGGVSSPEQFF. In DNA, the CDR3 is TGCAGTGCTAGAGATCTTACAGGGGGCGTATCATCCCCCGAGCAGTTCTTC. V gene TRBV20-1 combines with J gene TRBJ2-1; 9 bases map to TRBD1. This CDR3 spans 17 amino acids. The V gene's germline CDR1 is DFQATT and CDR2 SNEGSKA (reference sequence). J gave up 10 bases and V 0 bases, and 16 bases lay outside the gene matches.

This chain links TRBV7-9 with TRBJ1-2; D is perhaps TRBD1 (5 bases). The V gene's germline CDR1 is SEHNR and CDR2 FQNEAQ (reference sequence). V lost 4 bases, J lost 8 bases, and 14 bases lay in between. The CDR3 totals 13 residues. The CDR3 sequence: CASSSGLGEGYTF. The CDR3, as DNA: TGTGCCAGCAGCTCGGGTTTGGGGGAAGGCTACACCTTC.

The J gene is TRBJ2-5, the V gene TRBV5-5, with a weak D call TRBD2 (6 bases). The germline V and J ends were trimmed by 5 bases and 5 bases, with 22 bases remaining between them. Germline values: CDR1 SGHKS, CDR2 YYEKEE (reference sequence). The CDR3 is made up of 16 amino acids. The CDR3 DNA is TGTGCCAGCAGACCGACGGCGGGGCACCCAGGGGAGACCCAGTACTTC. Translating it yields CASRPTAGHPGETQYF.

V gene TRBV7-9 combines with J gene TRBJ2-1, with 10 bases that match TRBD2. The junction had 9 bases not matched to a gene; V was cut back by 2 bases and J by 5 bases. Germline V gene sequence: CDR1 SEHNR, CDR2 FQNEAQ (reference sequence). The CDR3 covers 17 residues. The CDR3 reads CASSLPASGGTDNEQFF. The CDR3 nucleotides read TGTGCCAGCAGCTTACCGGCTAGCGGGGGCACCGACAATGAGCAGTTCTTC.

The chain carries TRBV12-3 or TRBV12-4 and TRBJ2-7, with D tentatively TRBD2 (5 bases). The CDR3 contains 12 residues. Trimming took 3 bases from V and 5 from J, leaving 8 bases between them. The DNA of the CDR3 is TGTGCCAGCAGTTTCGGGGTCGACGAGCAGTACTTC. It specifies CASSFGVDEQYF.

This clonotype was seen only once. The V call is TRBV10-3, the J call TRBJ2-2, with D hard to call. The germline V and J ends were trimmed by 6 bases and 1 base, with 6 bases remaining between them. Germline assignment: CDR1 ENHRY and CDR2 SYGVKD. The length of the CDR3 is 13 residues. The CDR3 protein is CAIRRENTGELFF. The CDR3 DNA reads TGTGCCATCAGGAGAGAGAACACCGGGGAGCTGTTTTTT.

V gene TRBV20-1 combines with J gene TRBJ2-7; TRBD1 matches 10 bases. V was clipped by 3 bases and J by 2 bases; unmatched bases: 4. Germline lookup yields CDR1 DFQATT and CDR2 SNEGSKA (reference sequence). The CDR3 length is 14 residues. The CDR3 sequence: CSARGQGTTYEQYF. As DNA, the CDR3 is TGCAGTGCTAGGGGACAGGGGACAACCTACGAGCAGTACTTC.

The chain employs TRBV2 and TRBJ2-3, with 11 bases lining up with TRBD2. Germline CDR1 SNHLY, CDR2 FYNNEI. The CDR3 has 16 amino acids. The trim removed 7 bases at V and 3 bases at J, leaving 9 bases unmatched. The CDR3 here is CASKLGASGGTDTQYF. In DNA, the CDR3 is TGTGCCAGCAAACTCGGGGCTAGCGGGGGGACAGATACGCAGTATTTT.

The CDR3 bases are TGTGCCAGCAGTTCGACCGTGGACAAAGTAAGCAATCAGCCCCAGCATTTT. Its translation: CASSSTVDKVSNQPQHF. V is TRBV27 and J is TRBJ1-5; D perhaps matches TRBD1 (5 bases). CDR3 size: 17 residues. Looked up from germline, CDR1 is MNHEY and CDR2 is SMNVEV (reference sequence). Trimming shortened V by 4 bases and J by 1 base, and 17 bases separated the two germline ends.

This sequence joins TRBV7-9 and TRBJ2-5, with unresolved D. This CDR3 is built from 13 residues. The V gene lost 3 bases and the J gene lost 2 bases, with 7 bases spanning the gap. Germline CDR1 and CDR2: SEHNR and FQNEAQ (reference sequence). CDR3 nucleotide sequence: TGTGCCAGCAGCTTTACACAGCAAGAGACCCAGTACTTC. Protein product: CASSFTQQETQYF.

The genes are TRBV6-1 and TRBJ1-2; 8 bases line up with TRBD1. The CDR3 contains 15 residues. V dropped 6 bases and J dropped 3; count of bases not matched to a gene: 9. Germline V CDR1 and CDR2: MNHNS, SASEGT. This CDR3 reads CASSLTGTGYYGYTF. The CDR3 coding sequence is TGTGCCAGCAGCCTTACCGGGACAGGATACTATGGCTACACCTTC.

The chain uses TRBV12-3 or TRBV12-4 and TRBJ2-1; 13 bases align to TRBD2. V was pared by 3 bases and J by 7 bases, with 9 bases of the junction left unmatched. CDR3 length: 17 residues. The CDR3 nucleotides are TGTGCCAGCAGTTTGGACGGGACTAGCGGGAATGGGAATGAGCAGTTCTTC. Translated, it gives CASSLDGTSGNGNEQFF.

The CDR3 reads CASSDGTSYEQYF. Written as DNA, the CDR3 is TGTGCCAGCAGTGACGGGACCTCCTACGAGCAGTACTTC. The V gene is TRBV6-1, the J gene TRBJ2-7, with D perhaps being TRBD1 or TRBD2 (5 bases each). V lost 3 bases, J lost 0 bases, and 6 bases lay in between. Germline CDR1 is MNHNS and CDR2 is SASEGT. The CDR3 is 13 amino acids.

The chain has TRBV20-1 and TRBJ2-7; no definite D call. CDR1 and CDR2 from the germline V gene are DFQATT and SNEGSKA (reference sequence). The V gene lost 0 bases and the J gene lost 4 bases, with 4 bases spanning the gap. The CDR3 extends over 11 amino acids. Written as DNA, the CDR3 is TGCAGTGCTAGAGACCTTTACGAGCAGTACTTC. Translated, it gives CSARDLYEQYF.

This chain connects TRBV6-2 or TRBV6-3 to TRBJ2-5; possibly TRBD1 or TRBD2 for D (5 bases each). The V gene lost 7 bases and the J gene lost 2 bases, with 11 bases spanning the gap. The CDR3 loop spans 13 amino acids. Germline V gene lookup returns CDR1 MNHEY and CDR2 SVGEGT. The CDR3 reads CASTGAVQETQYF. For the CDR3, the DNA is TGTGCCAGCACCGGGGCAGTTCAAGAGACCCAGTACTTC.

The chain employs TRBV9 and TRBJ2-2; 7 bases fit TRBD2. The junction had 5 bases not matched to a gene; V was cut back by 2 bases and J by 1 base. The CDR3 runs 16 residues. Per germline, CDR1 SGDLS and CDR2 YYNGEE. The CDR3 sequence: CASSVSSGVNTGELFF. The CDR3, as DNA: TGTGCCAGCAGCGTGTCTAGCGGAGTGAACACCGGGGAGCTGTTTTTT. The full variable domain, in which reference TRBV9 and TRBJ2-2 provide the parts outside the CDR3, is DSGVTQTPKHLITATGQRVTLRCSPRSGDLSVYWYQQSLDQGLQFLIQYYNGEERAKGNILERFSAQQFPDLHSELNLSSLELGDSALYFCASSVSSGVNTGELFFGEGSRLTVL.

The chain joins TRBV6-6 to TRBJ1-6, with 12 bases that match TRBD1. CDR1 and CDR2 (germline): MNHNY, SVGAGI (reference sequence). The trim removed 2 bases at V and 7 bases at J, leaving 3 bases unmatched. This CDR3 contains 16 residues. The chain's CDR3 is CASSYTGQGANSPLHF. Here the CDR3 DNA reads TGTGCCAGCAGTTACACGGGACAGGGGGCGAATTCACCCCTCCACTTT.

V gene TRBV14 combines with J gene TRBJ2-3, with 7 bases aligning to TRBD2. J was trimmed by 2 bases and V by 4 bases; bases with no gene match: 3. This CDR3 comprises 14 residues. Germline V gene data show CDR1 as SGHDN and CDR2 as FVKESK. CDR3 sequence: CASSLSGVTDTQYF. In DNA form, the CDR3 reads TGTGCCAGCAGCCTCAGCGGGGTCACAGATACGCAGTATTTT.

CDR3 in amino acids: CASSLGREAQYF. CDR3 sequence (DNA): TGTGCCAGCAGTTTGGGCCGGGAGGCCCAGTACTTC. The V gene is TRBV28, the J gene TRBJ2-5; 7 bases map to TRBD2. V shed 3 bases, J shed 9 bases, and the junction held 4 bases outside the gene matches. CDR3 size: 12 residues. Germline assignment: CDR1 MDHEN and CDR2 SYDVKM.

The chain carries TRBV9 and TRBJ2-7, with 7 positions matching TRBD1. Trimming removed 2 bases from V and 3 bases from J; junction bases left unmatched: 8. The V gene's germline CDR1 is SGDLS and CDR2 YYNGEE. CDR3 length: 15 amino acids. In DNA form, the CDR3 reads TGTGCCAGCAGCGTGGGACAGTCATTTTACTACGAGCAGTACTTC. Its protein product is CASSVGQSFYYEQYF. The whole variable domain, remainder taken from reference TRBV9 and TRBJ2-7, is DSGVTQTPKHLITATGQRVTLRCSPRSGDLSVYWYQQSLDQGLQFLIQYYNGEERAKGNILERFSAQQFPDLHSELNLSSLELGDSALYFCASSVGQSFYYEQYFGPGTRLTVT.

V usage is TRBV27 and J usage is TRBJ2-7; possibly TRBD2 for D (6 bases). V was cut by 6 bases and J by 2 bases, with 20 bases left in between. The germline gives CDR1 MNHEY, CDR2 SMNVEV (reference sequence). This CDR3 is 16 amino acids long. The CDR3 nucleotides read TGTGCCAGCAGCGTAACCCACCTGGGACTGGCCTACGAGCAGTACTTC. Encoded protein: CASSVTHLGLAYEQYF.

V usage is TRBV20-1 and J usage is TRBJ2-1, with 10 bases fitting TRBD1. CDR1 is DFQATT and CDR2 is SNEGSKA in the germline V gene (reference sequence). This CDR3 spans 15 amino acids. The trim removed 3 bases at V and 2 bases at J, leaving 4 bases unmatched. In nucleotides, the CDR3 is TGCAGTGCTAGTTCGGACAGGGGGACCTACAATGAGCAGTTCTTC. Encoded protein: CSASSDRGTYNEQFF.

CDR3 nucleotide sequence: TGCGCCAGCAGCCCCCTGGGGGCGGAGGGAGGTGGCACTGAAGCTTTCTTT. This encodes CASSPLGAEGGGTEAFF. V is TRBV4-1 and J is TRBJ1-1; D might be TRBD1 (6 bases). Germline V lookup: CDR1 MGHRA, CDR2 YSYEKL. This CDR3 region has 17 residues. V lost 4 bases, J lost 4 bases, and 22 bases lay in between.

This chain uses TRBV29-1 with TRBJ2-7; 9 bases line up with TRBD1. The length of the CDR3 is 14 residues. With V trimmed by 4 bases and J by 4 bases, 8 bases remained unmatched. Germline V gene sequence: CDR1 SQVTM, CDR2 ANQGSEA. The CDR3 here is CSVVIGTGLYEQYF. Here the CDR3 DNA reads TGCAGCGTTGTAATCGGGACAGGGTTGTACGAGCAGTACTTC.

The chain employs TRBV20-1 and TRBJ2-2; 11 nucleotides line up with TRBD2. This CDR3 has 14 amino acids. V shed 6 bases and J 5 bases; nucleotides not matched to a gene: 5. Germline CDR1 reads DFQATT; CDR2 reads SNEGSKA (reference sequence). The CDR3 here is CSADGTSGTGELFF. The CDR3 DNA reads as TGCAGTGCCGACGGGACTAGCGGAACCGGGGAGCTGTTTTTT.

The V and J genes are TRBV7-9 and TRBJ2-7; 8 positions agree with TRBD1. The V gene end was trimmed by 5 bases and the J gene end by 2 bases; junction bases not matched to a gene: 2. This CDR3 contains 13 residues. Germline lookup yields CDR1 SEHNR and CDR2 FQNEAQ (reference sequence). The CDR3 region is CASSGDRTYEQYF. The CDR3 DNA is TGTGCCAGCAGCGGGGACAGGACCTACGAGCAGTACTTC. The full variable domain, in which reference TRBV7-9 and TRBJ2-7 provide the parts outside the CDR3, is DTGVSQNPRHKITKRGQNVTFRCDPISEHNRLYWYRQTLGQGPEFLTYFQNEAQLEKSRLLSDRFSAERPKGSFSTLEIQRTEQGDSAMYLCASSGDRTYEQYFGPGTRLTVT.